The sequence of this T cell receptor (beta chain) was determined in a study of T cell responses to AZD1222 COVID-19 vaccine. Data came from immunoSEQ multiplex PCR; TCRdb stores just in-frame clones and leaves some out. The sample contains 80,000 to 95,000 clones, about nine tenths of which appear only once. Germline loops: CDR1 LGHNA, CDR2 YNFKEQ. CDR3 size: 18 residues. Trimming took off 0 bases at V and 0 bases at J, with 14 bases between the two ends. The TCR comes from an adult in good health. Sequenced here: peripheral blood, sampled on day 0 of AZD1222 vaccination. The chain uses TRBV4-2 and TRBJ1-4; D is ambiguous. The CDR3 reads CASSQDLAYGTTNEKLFF. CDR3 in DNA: TGTGCCAGCAGCCAAGATTTGGCATACGGAACAACTAATGAAAAACTGTTTTTT.